The 10 T cell receptor beta chains below were found in one sample sequenced in a study of regulatory T cells in long-lasting Graves disease (dated by TCRdb to the early 2020s). This specimen's time point label, interpreted: newly diagnosed GD, antithyroid drugs for less than 3 months. For both TCR sequencing and RNA sequencing, RNA was extracted from PBMCs in TRIzol. Library construction relied on multiplex PCR. The instrument was an Illumina HiSeq 4000. TCR beta libraries were built with iRepertoire HTBI primers and Arm-PCR amplification of CDR3 regions. The public reads were reprocessed in TCRdb via fastp at Q25 and MiXCR, keeping in-frame beta chains. Records with the same CDR3 protein are collapsed into one entry carrying the most frequent genes and DNA. The sample table records some 250,000 distinct CDR3 sequences; 20% to 25% of these occur just once. The ten largest make up about 15% of the sample.

Material: peripheral blood mononuclear cells (PBMCs), obtained at new diagnosis, from a patient treated with antithyroid drugs. These receptors originate from a female donor with Graves disease.

This clonotype showed up many times. The chain combines TRBV29-1 with TRBJ2-5; TRBD1 agrees at 7 bases. Per the germline V gene, CDR1 is SQVTM and CDR2 is ANQGSEA. The CDR3 is 14 residues long. Trimming removed 1 base from V and 5 bases from J; junction bases left unmatched: 7. The CDR3 reads CSVEGEDRSETQYF. The CDR3 DNA sequence: TGCAGCGTTGAAGGCGAGGACAGGTCGGAGACCCAGTACTTC.

This clonotype has a count of ten or more. The chain combines TRBV18 with TRBJ2-7; TRBD2 aligns across 11 bases. Germline V lookup: CDR1 KGHSH, CDR2 LQKENI. The CDR3 loop spans 14 amino acids. Unmatched junction bases numbered 7, after V lost 6 bases and J lost 6 bases. This CDR3 reads CASSRTSGRLEQYF. The DNA of the CDR3 is TGTGCCAGCTCCAGGACTAGCGGGCGTCTCGAGCAGTACTTC.

This clonotype was observed a handful of times. The chain combines TRBV6-2 or TRBV6-3 with TRBJ2-5; the D is unclear. The ends were cut back, 4 bases at V and 1 base at J, with 10 bases in the middle. The germline V gene encodes CDR1 MNHEY and CDR2 SVGEGT. The CDR3 spans 14 residues. CDR3 in amino acids: CASSFRARQETQYF. CDR3 nucleotides: TGTGCCAGCAGTTTTAGGGCTCGCCAAGAGACCCAGTACTTC.

The CDR3 sequence: CASSPKGGGGGYSYEQYF. The DNA of the CDR3 is TGCGCCAGCAGCCCGAAAGGTGGGGGCGGGGGCTACTCCTACGAGCAGTACTTC. V is TRBV4-1 and J is TRBJ2-7; a possible D gene is TRBD2 (7 bases). The CDR3 is 18 amino acids. Germline V lookup: CDR1 MGHRA, CDR2 YSYEKL. V was trimmed by 4 bases and J by 0 bases, leaving 22 bases between them.

V is TRBV27 and J is TRBJ1-1; 9 bases match TRBD1. J lost 2 bases, V lost 2 bases, and 3 bases had no gene match. CDR1 and CDR2 from the germline V gene are MNHEY and SMNVEV (reference sequence). CDR3 size: 15 residues. CDR3 coding DNA: TGTGCCAGCAGTTTAACAGGGGGCGGAAACACTGAAGCTTTCTTT. Protein product: CASSLTGGGNTEAFF.

In this sample, this clonotype turned up many times. The chain recombines TRBV7-2 with TRBJ2-5; D unresolved. The CDR3 totals 13 residues. Germline V gene sequence: CDR1 SGHTA, CDR2 FQGNSA. Trimming stripped 5 bases from V and 9 bases from J, with 16 bases between. This chain's CDR3 is CASSPDRRSAQYF. DNA for the CDR3: TGTGCCAGCAGCCCGGACCGGAGATCGGCCCAGTACTTC.

The chain combines TRBV5-1 with TRBJ2-1; 10 bases line up with TRBD2. Germline trimming cut 4 bases from V and 6 bases from J; bases unmatched to any gene: 4. Germline V CDR1 and CDR2: SGHRS, YFSETQ. This CDR3 is 14 amino acids long. CDR3 DNA sequence: TGCGCCAGCAGCCCAGCGGGGGGGAGCAATGAGCAGTTCTTC. Its protein is CASSPAGGSNEQFF.

V and J are TRBV9 and TRBJ2-5, with TRBD1 matching 9 bases. The CDR3 spans 16 residues. Germline CDR1 SGDLS, CDR2 YYNGEE. V shed 4 bases and J 5 bases; nucleotides not matched to a gene: 12. CDR3 sequence: CASSPGRGTGRETQYF. CDR3 coding DNA: TGTGCCAGCAGCCCTGGCCGCGGGACAGGGAGGGAGACCCAGTACTTC. The full variable domain, rest sourced from reference TRBV9 and TRBJ2-5, is DSGVTQTPKHLITATGQRVTLRCSPRSGDLSVYWYQQSLDQGLQFLIQYYNGEERAKGNILERFSAQQFPDLHSELNLSSLELGDSALYFCASSPGRGTGRETQYFGPGTRLLVL.

The table lists this clonotype with many counts. CDR3 in amino acids: CAISEQIYEQYF. CDR3 bases: TGTGCCATCAGTGAACAAATATACGAGCAGTACTTC. The V gene is TRBV10-3, the J gene TRBJ2-7; D not certain. Germline assignment: CDR1 ENHRY and CDR2 SYGVKD. This CDR3 is 12 amino acids long. The V and J ends lost 3 bases and 4 bases respectively, with 7 bases between them.

The chain carries TRBV20-1 and TRBJ2-7, with D possibly matching TRBD2 (6 bases). Trimming shortened V by 3 bases and J by 2 bases, and 14 bases separated the two germline ends. The germline CDR1 and CDR2 sequences are DFQATT and SNEGSKA (reference sequence). The CDR3 runs to 14 residues. CDR3 region: CSASDERVTYEQYF. CDR3 nucleotides: TGCAGTGCTAGCGACGAGCGGGTTACCTACGAGCAGTACTTC.